These 30 T cell receptor beta chains came from one sample sequenced in a study of blood T cell repertoires in COVID-19. Sequencing used immunoSEQ multiplex PCR; TCRdb keeps in-frame clones, though not all of them. This sample has some 200,000 clones, with 65% to 85% found just once. The sample comprised peripheral blood. All receptors come from a woman aged 55-75 years with acute or convalescent COVID-19.

This clone was picked up one time. CDR3 region: CASSFPGVNTEAFF. The CDR3 DNA reads TGTGCCAGCAGTTTTCCAGGGGTGAACACTGAAGCTTTCTTT. The genes are TRBV28 and TRBJ1-1; tentatively, D is TRBD1 (6 bases). The CDR3 is 14 residues long. V gave up 3 bases and J gave up 0 bases, with 8 bases separating them. CDR1 and CDR2 from the germline V gene are MDHEN and SYDVKM.

In its sample, this clone was seen a few times. The chain couples TRBV6-1 to TRBJ1-2; D is perhaps TRBD1 (5 bases). CDR3 size: 14 residues. Germline CDR1 reads MNHNS; CDR2 reads SASEGT. V lost 2 bases to trimming and J lost 3 bases, with 10 bases between them. In DNA form, the CDR3 reads TGTGCCAGCAGTGAATGGACACCGGACTATGGCTACACCTTC. It encodes CASSEWTPDYGYTF.

This clone was seen more than once but under ten times. The chain has TRBV7-9 and TRBJ1-2; 9 nucleotides agree with TRBD1. With 5 bases clipped from V and 7 bases from J, the junction kept 11 bases outside the gene matches. Germline-derived CDR1 and CDR2 are SEHNR and FQNEAQ (reference sequence). CDR3 length equals 15 residues. The CDR3 nucleotides read TGTGCCAGCAGCCAGGCACAGGGGGCGGAGGGTGGCTACACCTTC. Residues: CASSQAQGAEGGYTF.

The chain couples TRBV9 to TRBJ2-5, with a weak D call TRBD2 (5 bases). V shed 1 base and J shed 1 base, with 14 bases lying between them. This CDR3 comprises 16 residues. Germline lookup yields CDR1 SGDLS and CDR2 YYNGEE. CDR3 sequence: CASSVSVNGIQETQYF. The CDR3 DNA reads TGTGCCAGCAGCGTATCTGTAAACGGGATCCAAGAGACCCAGTACTTC.

J is TRBJ2-7 and V is TRBV9; no definite D call. V lost 0 bases, J lost 1 base, and 11 bases lay in between. CDR3 length: 15 amino acids. Germline loops: CDR1 SGDLS, CDR2 YYNGEE. The CDR3 nucleotides are TGTGCCAGCAGCGTAGGAGACTCTACTTCCTACGAGCAGTACTTC. Translation: CASSVGDSTSYEQYF.

V usage is TRBV19 and J usage is TRBJ2-5; D is perhaps TRBD2 (6 bases). The CDR3 has 15 residues. The germline CDR1 and CDR2 sequences are LNHDA and SQIVND (reference sequence). The ends were cut back, 7 bases at V and 2 bases at J, with 17 bases in the middle. CDR3 sequence: CASTRRAASQETQYF. DNA of the CDR3: TGTGCCAGTACCAGGAGGGCGGCTTCTCAAGAGACCCAGTACTTC.

The J gene is TRBJ1-5, the V gene TRBV11-2; D perhaps matches TRBD1 (6 bases). This CDR3 contains 13 residues. The V end lost 4 bases, the J end lost 5 bases, and 9 bases lay between the germline ends. Germline assignment: CDR1 SGHAT and CDR2 FQNNGV. The CDR3 coding sequence is TGTGCCAGCAGCTGGACAGAAGATCAGCCCCAGCATTTT. Translating it yields CASSWTEDQPQHF.

The chain recombines TRBV2 with TRBJ1-2; D possibly corresponds to TRBD1 (6 bases). The CDR3 runs 13 residues. Between the trimmed V and J ends, which lost 5 bases and 7 bases, there was a span of 14 bases. The V gene's germline CDR1 is SNHLY and CDR2 FYNNEI. CDR3 DNA sequence: TGTGCCAGCAGTCTTCGACAGGCGGGTGGCTACACCTTC. This encodes CASSLRQAGGYTF.

This clone showed up just once. The chain employs TRBV6-2 or TRBV6-3 and TRBJ2-2; possibly TRBD2 for D (6 bases). Trimming took off 2 bases at V and 0 bases at J, with 10 bases between the two ends. This CDR3 region has 16 residues. Germline V lookup: CDR1 MNHEY, CDR2 SVGEGT. The CDR3 region has the DNA TGTGCCAGCAGTTACCGCGGGGTAACGAACACCGGGGAGCTGTTTTTT. Translating gives CASSYRGVTNTGELFF.

This clone showed up just a few times. This rearrangement joins TRBV7-2 to TRBJ2-7; 9 bases match TRBD2. Germline V gene sequence: CDR1 SGHTA, CDR2 FQGNSA. Trimming cost V 4 bases and J 2 bases; bases outside gene matches: 0. The CDR3 is 13 residues long. For the CDR3, the DNA is TGTGCCAGCAGCTCTAGCGGGACCTACGAGCAGTACTTC. Its translation is CASSSSGTYEQYF.

V gene TRBV6-4 combines with J gene TRBJ1-1, with TRBD1 identical over 9 bases. With V trimmed by 5 bases and J by 10 bases, 8 bases remained unmatched. The CDR3 runs 13 residues. The V gene's germline CDR1 is MRHNA and CDR2 SNTAGT. CDR3 in DNA: TGTGCCAGCAGTCCAAACGGACAGGGGCGAGCTTTCTTT. Its translation: CASSPNGQGRAFF.

In this sample, this clone turned up a few times. The CDR3 loop reads CAWRPRNHEETQYF. CDR3 nucleotides: TGTGCCTGGAGGCCCAGGAACCACGAAGAGACCCAGTACTTC. The chain is built from TRBV30 and TRBJ2-5, with D uncertain. Germline V CDR1 and CDR2: GTSNPN, SVGIG (reference sequence). V gave up 3 bases and J gave up 3 bases, with 14 bases separating them. The CDR3 sequence is 14 residues long.

The genes are TRBV5-4 and TRBJ2-5; 9 nucleotides align to TRBD2. The CDR3 consists of 15 residues. With 4 bases clipped from V and 1 base from J, the junction kept 5 bases outside the gene matches. Germline V gene data show CDR1 as SGHNT and CDR2 as YYREEE (reference sequence). CDR3: CASSQLAGAQETQYF. The CDR3 DNA is TGTGCCAGCAGCCAATTAGCGGGGGCCCAAGAGACCCAGTACTTC.

In nucleotides, the CDR3 is TGTGCCAGCAGCCAAGAAGCCCGACACAGGGCCCCCTATTTAGCTTTCTTT. Its translation: CASSQEARHRAPYLAFF. The V and J genes are TRBV14 and TRBJ1-1, with D tentatively TRBD1 (6 bases). V lost 0 bases to trimming and J lost 10 bases, with 24 bases between them. The CDR3 runs 17 residues. Germline CDR1 and CDR2: SGHDN and FVKESK. Using reference TRBV14 and TRBJ1-1 for the parts outside the CDR3, the full variable domain is EAGVTQFPSHSVIEKGQTVTLRCDPISGHDNLYWYRRVMGKEIKFLLHFVKESKQDESGMPNNRFLAERTGGTYSTLKVQPAELEDSGVYFCASSQEARHRAPYLAFFGQGTRLTVV.

The CDR3 nucleotides are TGTGCCAGCAGCCCCCCTACCCCCGGGAGCGAGCAGTACTTC. It is translated as CASSPPTPGSEQYF. The rearrangement joins TRBV11-2 to TRBJ2-7, with D possibly being TRBD2 (6 bases). Trimming removed 5 bases from V and 6 bases from J, with 17 bases in between. The germline V gene has CDR1 SGHAT and CDR2 FQNNGV. CDR3 length equals 14 residues.

The V gene is TRBV21-1, the J gene TRBJ2-3; the table calls TRBD2, which could not be checked here. TRBV21-1 is a listed pseudogene. The CDR3 runs 18 residues. CDR3 region: CASSRLAGGKGRSDTQYF. The CDR3 DNA reads TGTGCCAGCAGCAGACTAGCGGGGGGGAAGGGTCGGTCAGATACGCAGTATTTT.

The V and J genes are TRBV6-1 and TRBJ2-1; D not resolved. The germline V gene encodes CDR1 MNHNS and CDR2 SASEGT. Between the trimmed V and J ends, which lost 1 base and 14 bases, there was a span of 18 bases. The CDR3 totals 14 residues. CDR3 nucleotides: TGTGCCAGCAGTGAAGGACCCTCTGCAGCGCCTGAGTTCTTC. This translates into CASSEGPSAAPEFF.

The rearrangement joins TRBV2 to TRBJ2-2, with D possibly being TRBD2 (7 bases). The CDR3 has 15 residues. Trimming removed 3 bases from V and 7 bases from J, with 15 bases in between. Germline V gene data show CDR1 as SNHLY and CDR2 as FYNNEI. CDR3 nucleotides: TGTGCCAGCAGTGAGAGGGCGGGGGCAGGCGGGGAGCTGTTTTTT. It specifies CASSERAGAGGELFF.

CDR3: CASSQAGVGDEQYF. For the CDR3, the DNA is TGTGCCAGCAGCCAAGCGGGAGTGGGGGACGAGCAGTACTTC. The chain couples TRBV4-2 to TRBJ2-7; D is possibly TRBD2 (6 bases). The CDR3 spans 14 residues. Germline-derived CDR1 and CDR2 are LGHNA and YNFKEQ. The ends were cut back, 1 base at V and 5 bases at J, with 12 bases in the middle.

This chain links TRBV21-1 with TRBJ1-5. TRBV21-1 is labeled a pseudogene. CDR3 length: 13 residues. The CDR3 nucleotides are TGTGCCAGCAGGGAGGGCTGCAATCAGCCCCAGCATTTT. Translation gives CASREGCNQPQHF.

V usage is TRBV4-1 and J usage is TRBJ1-2, with a tentative D call TRBD1 (5 bases). The CDR3 runs to 14 residues. Germline CDR1 is MGHRA and CDR2 is YSYEKL. Trimming stripped 2 bases from V and 2 bases from J, with 9 bases between. CDR3 nucleotides: TGCGCCAGCAGCCAATCGGCAGGGAACTATGGCTACACCTTC. It is translated as CASSQSAGNYGYTF.

V usage is TRBV7-9 and J usage is TRBJ2-7, with D maybe TRBD1 (5 bases). CDR3 length: 13 residues. Trimming took off 5 bases at V and 12 bases at J, with 20 bases between the two ends. The germline gives CDR1 SEHNR, CDR2 FQNEAQ (reference sequence). In DNA form, the CDR3 reads TGTGCCAGCAGCGCAGGCCAGGGCCAACCCTTGTACTTC. Residues: CASSAGQGQPLYF. The variable domain in full, completed from reference TRBV7-9 and TRBJ2-7, reads DTGVSQNPRHKITKRGQNVTFRCDPISEHNRLYWYRQTLGQGPEFLTYFQNEAQLEKSRLLSDRFSAERPKGSFSTLEIQRTEQGDSAMYLCASSAGQGQPLYFGPGTRLTVT.

This chain links TRBV30 with TRBJ2-5, with TRBD2 identical over 7 bases. The CDR3 is 15 residues long. Germline-derived CDR1 and CDR2 are GTSNPN and SVGIG (reference sequence). J lost 3 bases, V lost 8 bases, and 15 bases had no gene match. CDR3 sequence reads: CAGAWKGGGKETQYF. The CDR3 DNA is TGTGCCGGGGCTTGGAAGGGCGGGGGTAAAGAGACCCAGTACTTC. Together with reference TRBV30 and TRBJ2-5, the CDR3 gives the full variable domain: SQTIHQWPATLVQPVGSPLSLECTVEGTSNPNLYWYRQAAGRGLQLLFYSVGIGQISSEVPQNLSASRPQDRQFILSSKKLLLSDSGFYLCAGAWKGGGKETQYFGPGTRLLVL.

The gene calls are TRBV18 and TRBJ1-6; D unresolved. Trimming removed 2 bases at V and 11 bases at J, with 10 bases between. Germline V gene sequence: CDR1 KGHSH, CDR2 LQKENI. The CDR3 sequence is 13 residues long. In DNA, the CDR3 is TGTGCCAGCTCACCAATGCCGGAGCCACCCCTCCACTTT. Its translation: CASSPMPEPPLHF. The complete variable domain, with remaining parts taken from reference TRBV18 and TRBJ1-6, reads NAGVMQNPRHLVRRRGQEARLRCSPMKGHSHVYWYRQLPEEGLKFMVYLQKENIIDESGMPKERFSAEFPKEGPSILRIQQVVRGDSAAYFCASSPMPEPPLHFGNGTRLTVT.

The V call is TRBV19, the J call TRBJ1-2, with D possibly matching TRBD1 (6 bases). The CDR3 totals 15 residues. Between the trimmed V and J ends, which lost 0 bases and 4 bases, there was a span of 12 bases. The germline V gene encodes CDR1 LNHDA and CDR2 SQIVND (reference sequence). CDR3 residues: CASSIDRPGAYGYTF. In nucleotides, the CDR3 is TGTGCCAGTAGTATAGATCGTCCAGGGGCCTATGGCTACACCTTC.

V is TRBV3-1 (or the pseudogene TRBV3-2) and J is TRBJ2-1; 7 bases are shared with TRBD2. This CDR3 contains 15 residues. Germline V lookup: CDR1 LGHDT, CDR2 YNNKEL (reference sequence). With 8 bases clipped from V and 1 base from J, the junction kept 8 bases outside the gene matches. The CDR3 sequence is CASQGAGPSYNEQFF. The CDR3 coding sequence is TGTGCCAGCCAGGGAGCGGGGCCATCCTACAATGAGCAGTTCTTC.

The chain links TRBV27 to TRBJ1-1; D might be TRBD1 (6 bases). The CDR3 runs 13 residues. V shed 6 bases and J shed 5 bases, with 13 bases lying between them. The V gene's germline CDR1 is MNHEY and CDR2 SMNVEV (reference sequence). CDR3 region: CASSREGGTEAFF. The CDR3 DNA reads TGTGCCAGCAGCAGAGAGGGGGGGACTGAAGCTTTCTTT.

This rearrangement joins TRBV6-5 to TRBJ1-1; 7 bases agree with TRBD1. Looked up from germline, CDR1 is MNHEY and CDR2 is SVGAGI. The CDR3 is 15 residues long. Germline trimming cut 5 bases from V and 4 bases from J; bases unmatched to any gene: 10. The CDR3 is CASSRGRGKSTEAFF. The CDR3 nucleotides are TGTGCCAGCAGTCGCGGCAGGGGGAAAAGCACTGAAGCTTTCTTT.

V is TRBV12-1 and J is TRBJ2-1; the DNA was not used to check the table's D call, TRBD2. TRBV12-1 is flagged as a pseudogene. CDR3 length: 14 residues. The CDR3 DNA is TGTGCCAGCAGGGTCGCGGGGAGAAATAATGAGCAGTTCTTC. Protein sequence: CASRVAGRNNEQFF.

This chain links TRBV28 with TRBJ1-2, with 9 bases aligning to TRBD1. V lost 8 bases and J lost 8; bases outside the gene matches: 9. CDR3 size: 13 residues. CDR1 MDHEN and CDR2 SYDVKM come from the germline V gene. The CDR3 DNA reads as TGTGCCAGCCATCAGGGACAGGGACGAGGCTACACCTTC. This gives the protein CASHQGQGRGYTF.